This entry concerns a single T cell receptor beta chain. It was on ten immunoSEQ deep assay plates that unsorted PBMC DNA was sequenced. TCRdb's copy holds only in-frame clones and misses some; the assay was immunoSEQ multiplex PCR. The sample has fewer than 650,000 clones; less than 80% are singletons. With 5 bases clipped from V and 3 bases from J, the junction kept 9 bases outside the gene matches. Per germline, CDR1 LNHDA and CDR2 SQIVND (reference sequence). The CDR3 totals 15 residues. The sample originates from a study of shared clonotypes between healthy human individuals. The receptor comes from a woman between 40 and 55 years old in good health. Some clones in this sample may be carry-over from other donors' samples. The genes are TRBV19 and TRBJ2-7; 8 bases agree with TRBD2. Sequencing used PBMCs. In nucleotides, the CDR3 is TGTGCCAGTAGTCTACAACTAGCGGCAAACTACGAGCAGTACTTC. This codes for CASSLQLAANYEQYF.